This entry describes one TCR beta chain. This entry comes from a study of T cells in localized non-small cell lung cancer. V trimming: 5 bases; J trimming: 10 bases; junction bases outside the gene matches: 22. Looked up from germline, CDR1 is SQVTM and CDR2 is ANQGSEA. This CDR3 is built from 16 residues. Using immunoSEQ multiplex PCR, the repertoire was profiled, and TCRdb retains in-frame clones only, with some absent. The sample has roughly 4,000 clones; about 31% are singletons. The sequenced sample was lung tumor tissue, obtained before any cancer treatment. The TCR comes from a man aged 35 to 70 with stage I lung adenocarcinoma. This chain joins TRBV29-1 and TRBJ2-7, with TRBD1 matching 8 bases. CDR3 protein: CSVTPTSGTGYGGQYF. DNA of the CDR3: TGCAGCGTTACCCCAACGAGTGGGACAGGTTACGGGGGTCAGTACTTC.